The 28 T cell receptor beta chains below all came from one sample that was sequenced in a study of blood T cell repertoires in COVID-19. Measured with immunoSEQ multiplex PCR; TCRdb has only the in-frame clones, and not every one. The top ten clones hold around 19% of a sample with 75,000 to 95,000 clones, around 85% of them seen once. The specimen was peripheral blood. These receptors were obtained from an older woman with COVID-19, enrolled during active disease.

The J gene is TRBJ2-7, the V gene TRBV4-3, with 9 bases aligning to TRBD1. The CDR3 extends over 15 amino acids. From germline, CDR1 is LGHNA and CDR2 YSLEER. Trimming at V came to 1 base and at J to 1 base, leaving 2 bases not matched to a gene. Here the CDR3 DNA reads TGCGCCAGCAGCCAAGCACAGGGGGCATCCTACGAGCAGTACTTC. Its protein product is CASSQAQGASYEQYF.

The V and J genes are TRBV28 and TRBJ1-4; 8 bases line up with TRBD1. V trimming: 4 bases; J trimming: 8 bases; junction bases outside the gene matches: 9. Per the germline V gene, CDR1 is MDHEN and CDR2 is SYDVKM. The CDR3 is 15 residues long. CDR3 in DNA: TGTGCCAGCAGTTCGATTCAGGGGGCGAGGGAAAAACTGTTTTTT. Amino acids: CASSSIQGAREKLFF.

The DNA for the CDR3 is TGTGCCTGGAGTGTGAGGGTGACTAATGAAAAACTGTTTTTT. Its translation is CAWSVRVTNEKLFF. The genes are TRBV30 and TRBJ1-4; D gene unclear. CDR1 is GTSNPN, CDR2 SVGIG, per germline (reference sequence). The CDR3 extends over 14 amino acids. Trimming stripped 0 bases from V and 2 bases from J, with 7 bases between.

This chain connects TRBV6-1 to TRBJ2-5, with 7 bases that match TRBD2. The junction had 5 bases not matched to a gene; V was cut back by 3 bases and J by 4 bases. Germline V gives CDR1 MNHNS, CDR2 SASEGT. The CDR3 has 14 amino acids. The CDR3 bases are TGTGCCAGCAGTGAGGGAGGGTTTGGAGAGACCCAGTACTTC. Translation gives CASSEGGFGETQYF.

The J gene is TRBJ2-3, the V gene TRBV6-1; TRBD2 agrees at 8 bases. The CDR3 is 14 residues long. J gave up 1 base and V 5 bases, and 2 bases lay outside the gene matches. Looked up from germline, CDR1 is MNHNS and CDR2 is SASEGT. The CDR3 protein is CASSLLAGTDTQYF. CDR3 bases: TGTGCCAGCAGTCTACTAGCGGGCACAGATACGCAGTATTTT.

The chain is built from TRBV7-9 and TRBJ2-7; the D gene is possibly TRBD1 (6 bases). The germline gives CDR1 SEHNR, CDR2 FQNEAQ (reference sequence). V gave up 5 bases and J gave up 2 bases, with 10 bases separating them. CDR3 length: 13 amino acids. The CDR3 nucleotides read TGTGCCAGCAGCCTACAGGGCGCCTACGAGCAGTACTTC. Protein: CASSLQGAYEQYF.

The chain links TRBV19 to TRBJ2-1; 9 positions agree with TRBD2. Trimming took 7 bases from V and 8 from J; bases not matched to a gene: 12. CDR1 is LNHDA, CDR2 SQIVND, per germline (reference sequence). There are 15 residues in the CDR3. The CDR3 DNA follows: TGTGCCAGTACGCCGCCGGGACTAGCAGGGGATGAGCAGTTCTTC. Protein sequence: CASTPPGLAGDEQFF.

V usage is TRBV3-1 (or the pseudogene TRBV3-2) and J usage is TRBJ2-5, with a weak D call TRBD1 (5 bases). CDR3 length equals 12 residues. Trimming shortened V by 7 bases and J by 0 bases, and 6 bases separated the two germline ends. Germline V lookup: CDR1 LGHDT, CDR2 YNNKEL (reference sequence). CDR3 sequence reads: CASKGYQETQYF. CDR3 nucleotide sequence: TGTGCCAGCAAGGGGTACCAAGAGACCCAGTACTTC.

The table lists this clone with a count of one. This chain connects TRBV28 to TRBJ1-2; 8 bases are a match to TRBD1. V lost 6 bases and J lost 2; bases outside the gene matches: 8. Per the germline V gene, CDR1 is MDHEN and CDR2 is SYDVKM. The CDR3 loop spans 15 amino acids. In DNA, the CDR3 is TGTGCCAGCAGCACAGGGGGATTGGCCAACTATGGCTACACCTTC. This translates into CASSTGGLANYGYTF.

As regards this clone: The sample contains more than one DNA sequence encoding this CDR3. This sequence joins TRBV5-1 and TRBJ2-5, with D perhaps matching TRBD2 (6 bases). From germline, CDR1 is SGHRS and CDR2 YFSETQ. The V end was cut by 4 bases, the J end by 0 bases, with 7 bases between. The CDR3 extends over 13 amino acids. This chain's CDR3 is CASSAGNQETQYF. CDR3 DNA: TGCGCCAGCAGCGCGGGGAACCAAGAGACCCAGTACTTC.

In this sample, this clone turned up once. The chain joins TRBV9 to TRBJ1-2; 7 bases line up with TRBD1. Germline-derived CDR1 and CDR2 are SGDLS and YYNGEE. CDR3 length: 16 amino acids. V lost 3 bases and J lost 4; bases outside the gene matches: 12. In DNA form, the CDR3 reads TGTGCCAGCAGCGCACTTAGTGGACAGGCCATCTATGGCTACACCTTC. Its translation is CASSALSGQAIYGYTF.

The V gene is TRBV7-2, the J gene TRBJ1-2; the match to TRBD1 covers 9 bases. Per the germline V gene, CDR1 is SGHTA and CDR2 is FQGNSA. Trimming took 6 bases from V and 8 from J; bases not matched to a gene: 13. This CDR3 region has 15 residues. In nucleotides, the CDR3 is TGTGCCAGCAGAAAACCGGGACAGGGACGGAGCGGCTACACCTTC. Encoded protein: CASRKPGQGRSGYTF.

The chain carries TRBV6-2 or TRBV6-3 and TRBJ2-5; perhaps TRBD2 as D (6 bases). This CDR3 region has 15 residues. Trimming left V 0 bases short and J 5 bases short, with 13 bases between. The V gene's germline CDR1 is MNHEY and CDR2 SVGEGT. The CDR3 coding sequence is TGTGCCAGCAGTTACTCCCTCTTGAGCGGGGAGACCCAGTACTTC. Its protein is CASSYSLLSGETQYF.

This sequence joins TRBV28 and TRBJ2-4; TRBD2 might be the D (5 bases). V was cut by 7 bases and J by 0 bases, with 16 bases left in between. Germline lookup yields CDR1 MDHEN and CDR2 SYDVKM. The CDR3 is 16 residues long. Here the CDR3 DNA reads TGTGCCAGCAACGACCAGCGGAGGATAGCCAAAAACATTCAGTACTTC. This sequence encodes CASNDQRRIAKNIQYF.

This sequence joins TRBV6-2 or TRBV6-3 and TRBJ1-6; no clear D gene. The germline V and J ends were trimmed by 1 base and 9 bases, with 7 bases remaining between them. The CDR3 contains 13 residues. Looked up from germline, CDR1 is MNHEY and CDR2 is SVGEGT. The CDR3 DNA is TGTGCCAGCAGTTACTTACAGATTTCACCCCTCCACTTT. Its protein product is CASSYLQISPLHF.

The chain joins TRBV19 to TRBJ1-6; 8 bases fit TRBD1. The V gene's germline CDR1 is LNHDA and CDR2 SQIVND (reference sequence). V was pared by 5 bases and J by 0 bases, with 3 bases of the junction left unmatched. The CDR3 loop spans 16 amino acids. The CDR3 region has the DNA TGTGCCAGTAGTTTTCAGGGGGCCTCCTATAATTCACCCCTCCACTTT. Translated: CASSFQGASYNSPLHF.

The CDR3 spells CSATSGHEQYF. In DNA, the CDR3 is TGCAGTGCTACTTCGGGTCATGAGCAGTACTTC. The chain recombines TRBV20-1 with TRBJ2-7; D call uncertain. Germline values: CDR1 DFQATT, CDR2 SNEGSKA (reference sequence). The CDR3 loop spans 11 amino acids. Deletions cut 4 bases from V and 7 bases from J, with 11 bases between.

The rearrangement joins TRBV7-2 to TRBJ2-3; 7 bases align to TRBD1. J was trimmed by 11 bases and V by 0 bases; bases with no gene match: 5. The V gene's germline CDR1 is SGHTA and CDR2 FQGNSA. This CDR3 contains 13 residues. CDR3 DNA sequence: TGTGCCAGCAGCTTAGCGCAGGGGGTTCAGCAGTATTTT. This gives the protein CASSLAQGVQQYF.

This chain uses TRBV6-2 or TRBV6-3 with TRBJ1-2, with TRBD1 as a possible D gene (5 bases). This CDR3 comprises 13 residues. V lost 4 bases and J lost 7, with 13 bases in between. Germline V gene sequence: CDR1 MNHEY, CDR2 SVGEGT. In DNA, the CDR3 is TGTGCCAGCAGTTCGGACAATTCGGGTGGCTACACCTTC. It encodes CASSSDNSGGYTF.

This sequence joins TRBV5-4 and TRBJ1-1, with TRBD1 identical over 9 bases. Germline V lookup: CDR1 SGHNT, CDR2 YYREEE (reference sequence). V lost 4 bases, J lost 11 bases, and 12 bases stayed unmatched. The CDR3 has 14 residues. In DNA form, the CDR3 reads TGTGCCAGCAGCCTCCGGGACAGGGCCTCATCCGCTTTCTTT. Its translation is CASSLRDRASSAFF.

This chain joins TRBV7-3 and TRBJ2-6; TRBD1 might be the D (5 bases). The CDR3 sequence is 15 residues long. Germline V gives CDR1 SGHTA, CDR2 FQGTGA. Trimming took 2 bases from V and 2 from J, leaving 7 bases between them. This CDR3 is CASSLLGAGANVLTF. The DNA for the CDR3 is TGTGCCAGCAGCTTATTAGGGGCTGGGGCCAACGTCCTGACTTTC.

The chain links TRBV7-8 to TRBJ1-6; TRBD1 is a possible D gene (6 bases). CDR3 length equals 18 residues. Between the trimmed V and J ends, which lost 1 base and 0 bases, there was a span of 13 bases. Germline CDR1 reads SGHVS; CDR2 reads FQNEAQ. In DNA, the CDR3 is TGTGCCAGCAGCTTAGGATCCAGGGGAAGCTCCTATAATTCACCCCTCCACTTT. Translated, it gives CASSLGSRGSSYNSPLHF.

V gene TRBV19 combines with J gene TRBJ1-5, with TRBD1 matching 10 bases. CDR3 size: 13 residues. Trimming cost V 10 bases and J 11 bases; bases outside gene matches: 11. From germline, CDR1 is LNHDA and CDR2 SQIVND (reference sequence). The CDR3 region is CATGGTGVAAQHF. In DNA form, the CDR3 reads TGTGCCACTGGAGGGACAGGGGTTGCGGCCCAGCATTTT.

The rearrangement uses TRBV5-4 and TRBJ1-4; D not resolved. The CDR3 is 15 amino acids. CDR1 and CDR2 from the germline V gene are SGHNT and YYREEE (reference sequence). V lost 2 bases and J lost 8, with 16 bases in between. The CDR3, as DNA: TGTGCCAGCAGCTTATTTTCGGGAGGTCGAGAAAAACTGTTTTTT. Its translation: CASSLFSGGREKLFF.

This sequence joins TRBV30 and TRBJ1-1, with D possibly TRBD1 on 5 matching bases. Germline V CDR1 and CDR2: GTSNPN, SVGIG (reference sequence). With 7 bases removed from V and 2 bases from J, the gap between germline ends came to 8 bases. This CDR3 spans 11 amino acids. The CDR3 is CASGRNTEAFF. The CDR3 DNA reads TGTGCCTCGGGGCGCAACACTGAAGCTTTCTTT.

This clone was recorded a few times. This chain uses TRBV6-7 with TRBJ1-1; possibly TRBD1 for D (5 bases). TRBV6-7 is an open reading frame, and its role is uncertain. Deletions cut 5 bases from V and 4 bases from J, with 14 bases between. The CDR3 is made up of 14 amino acids. In nucleotides, the CDR3 is TGTGCCAGCAGTGCTGGTGTTAGGGGCACTGAAGCTTTCTTT. Its protein is CASSAGVRGTEAFF.

DNA of the CDR3: TGTGCCAGCAGCTTAACGGGACAGCCTTCACCCCTCCACTTT. This sequence encodes CASSLTGQPSPLHF. The chain has TRBV7-9 and TRBJ1-6, with TRBD1 identical over 7 bases. The germline V gene encodes CDR1 SEHNR and CDR2 FQNEAQ (reference sequence). V lost 2 bases, J lost 9 bases, and 4 bases stayed unmatched. The CDR3 loop spans 14 amino acids.

The chain links TRBV30 to TRBJ2-6; no reliable D call. This CDR3 is 14 amino acids long. V lost 1 base and J lost 0, with 4 bases in between. Germline assignment: CDR1 GTSNPN and CDR2 SVGIG (reference sequence). Written as DNA, the CDR3 is TGTGCCTGGAGTGAAGCCTCTGGGGCCAACGTCCTGACTTTC. Protein sequence: CAWSEASGANVLTF.